Below, 9 T cell receptor beta chains from the same sample are listed, as sequenced in a study of blood T cell repertoires in COVID-19. Generated by immunoSEQ multiplex PCR, the TCRdb table keeps only in-frame clones and is missing some. The sample yields 92,000 or so clones, about 91% seen once. Sequenced material: peripheral blood. These receptors all stem from a man aged 55 to 69 with acute or convalescent COVID-19.

CDR3 in DNA: TGTGCCAGCCTAGCGGGGCGTAGCACAGATACGCAGTATTTT. This codes for CASLAGRSTDTQYF. The rearrangement links TRBV6-5 to TRBJ2-3; 9 positions agree with TRBD2. V was clipped by 8 bases and J by 0 bases; unmatched bases: 3. The CDR3 consists of 14 residues. CDR1 and CDR2 from the germline V gene are MNHEY and SVGAGI.

The gene calls are TRBV4-2 and TRBJ1-5; 9 positions match TRBD1. Unmatched junction bases numbered 10, after V lost 0 bases and J lost 4 bases. The germline CDR1 and CDR2 sequences are LGHNA and YNFKEQ. The CDR3 extends over 18 amino acids. The DNA of the CDR3 is TGTGCCAGCAGCCAAGATTGGACTGCGACAGGGGGGAATCAGCCCCAGCATTTT. This sequence encodes CASSQDWTATGGNQPQHF.

The V gene is TRBV27, the J gene TRBJ1-5; D may be TRBD1 (6 bases). Deletions cut 5 bases from V and 4 bases from J, with 15 bases between. Germline V gene data show CDR1 as MNHEY and CDR2 as SMNVEV (reference sequence). The CDR3 totals 15 residues. The CDR3 DNA is TGTGCCAGCAGTCCTTCCGGGACACCAAATCAGCCCCAGCATTTT. This encodes CASSPSGTPNQPQHF.

J is TRBJ1-5 and V is TRBV6-5; TRBD1 matches 8 bases. The CDR3 has 15 amino acids. The germline V gene has CDR1 MNHEY and CDR2 SVGAGI. The V gene end was trimmed by 6 bases and the J gene end by 7 bases; junction bases not matched to a gene: 11. The CDR3 sequence is CASSSMGQVRQPQHF. Here the CDR3 DNA reads TGTGCCAGCAGCTCTATGGGACAGGTACGGCAGCCCCAGCATTTT.

V usage is TRBV3-1 (or the pseudogene TRBV3-2) and J usage is TRBJ1-5; D gene unclear. V shed 1 base and J shed 2 bases, with 9 bases lying between them. Germline V gene lookup returns CDR1 LGHDT and CDR2 YNNKEL (reference sequence). This CDR3 is built from 15 residues. The CDR3 sequence is CASSQAYGRNQPQHF. CDR3 DNA: TGTGCCAGCAGCCAAGCCTATGGTCGCAATCAGCCCCAGCATTTT.

The rearrangement links TRBV27 to TRBJ1-2, with D hard to call. Germline-derived CDR1 and CDR2 are MNHEY and SMNVEV (reference sequence). This CDR3 region has 13 residues. The V end was cut by 2 bases, the J end by 0 bases, with 4 bases between. The CDR3 sequence is CASSLTANYGYTF. The CDR3 region has the DNA TGTGCCAGCAGTTTAACAGCTAACTATGGCTACACCTTC.

Concerning this clone: At one end, the junction sequence differs from germline, possibly due to a read error. This chain connects TRBV9 to TRBJ2-2; TRBD2 is a possible D gene (7 bases). The germline V gene has CDR1 SGDLS and CDR2 YYNGEE. The CDR3 is 17 residues long. The CDR3 here is CARSVGGRDLLTGELFF. CDR3 DNA sequence: TGCGCCCGCAGCGTGGGGGGGCGCGATTTGTTGACCGGGGAGCTGTTTTTT. Drawing the rest from reference TRBV9 and TRBJ2-2, the complete variable domain is DSGVTQTPKHLITATGQRVTLRCSPRSGDLSVYWYQQSLDQGLQFLIQYYNGEERAKGNILERFSAQQFPDLHSELNLSSLELGDSALYFCARSVGGRDLLTGELFFGEGSRLTVL.

V usage is TRBV6-1 and J usage is TRBJ2-7; TRBD2 is a possible D gene (6 bases). The CDR3 totals 15 residues. The germline V and J ends were trimmed by 3 bases and 4 bases, with 16 bases remaining between them. Per the germline V gene, CDR1 is MNHNS and CDR2 is SASEGT. The CDR3 region is CASSETESAGYEQYF. The CDR3 DNA follows: TGTGCCAGCAGTGAGACAGAATCGGCGGGGTACGAGCAGTACTTC.

The V gene is TRBV27, the J gene TRBJ1-3; D gene unclear. Germline values: CDR1 MNHEY, CDR2 SMNVEV (reference sequence). V was cut by 4 bases and J by 0 bases, with 7 bases left in between. This CDR3 has 14 amino acids. The CDR3 loop reads CASSSPFSGNTIYF. The CDR3 nucleotides are TGTGCCAGCAGTTCTCCCTTCTCTGGAAACACCATATATTTT.